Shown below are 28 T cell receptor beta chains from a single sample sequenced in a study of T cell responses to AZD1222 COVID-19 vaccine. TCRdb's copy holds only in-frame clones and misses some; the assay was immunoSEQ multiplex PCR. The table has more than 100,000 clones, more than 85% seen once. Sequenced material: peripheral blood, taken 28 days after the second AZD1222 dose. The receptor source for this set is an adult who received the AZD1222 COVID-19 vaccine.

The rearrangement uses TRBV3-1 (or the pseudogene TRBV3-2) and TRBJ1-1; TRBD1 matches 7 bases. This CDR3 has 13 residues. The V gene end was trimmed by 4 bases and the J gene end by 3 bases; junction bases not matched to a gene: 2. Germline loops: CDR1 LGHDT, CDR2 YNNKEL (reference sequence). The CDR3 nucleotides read TGTGCCAGCAGCCGAACAGGGGACACTGAAGCTTTCTTT. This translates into CASSRTGDTEAFF.

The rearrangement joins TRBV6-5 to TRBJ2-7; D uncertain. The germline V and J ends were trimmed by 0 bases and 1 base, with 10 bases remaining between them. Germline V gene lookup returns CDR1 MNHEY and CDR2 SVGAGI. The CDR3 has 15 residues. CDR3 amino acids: CASSYSFAVSYEQYF. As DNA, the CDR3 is TGTGCCAGCAGTTACTCGTTTGCAGTTTCCTACGAGCAGTACTTC.

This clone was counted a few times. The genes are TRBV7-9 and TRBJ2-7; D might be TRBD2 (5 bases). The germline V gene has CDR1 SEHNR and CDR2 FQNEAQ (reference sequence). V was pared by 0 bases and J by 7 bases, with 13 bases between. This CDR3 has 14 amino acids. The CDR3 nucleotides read TGTGCCAGCAGCTTAGCCTCGGACTCTTCGGAGCAGTACTTC. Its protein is CASSLASDSSEQYF.

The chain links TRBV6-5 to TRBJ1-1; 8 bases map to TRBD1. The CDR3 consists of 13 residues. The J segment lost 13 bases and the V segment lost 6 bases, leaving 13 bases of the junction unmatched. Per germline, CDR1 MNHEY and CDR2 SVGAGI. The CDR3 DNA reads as TGTGCCAGCAGCCGGTCGGGACAGGTCTCCTTTTTCTTT. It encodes CASSRSGQVSFFF.

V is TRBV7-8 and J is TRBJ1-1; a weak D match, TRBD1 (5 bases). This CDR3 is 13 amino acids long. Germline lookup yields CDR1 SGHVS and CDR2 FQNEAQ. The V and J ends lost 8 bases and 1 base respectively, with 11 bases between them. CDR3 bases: TGTGCCAGCCAAAATCAGGGGAACACTGAAGCTTTCTTT. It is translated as CASQNQGNTEAFF.

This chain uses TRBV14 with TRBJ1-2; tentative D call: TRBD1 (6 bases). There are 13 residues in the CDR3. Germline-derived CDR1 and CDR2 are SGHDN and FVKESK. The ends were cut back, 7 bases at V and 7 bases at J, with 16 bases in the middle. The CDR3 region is CASTPGGRGGYTF. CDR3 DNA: TGTGCCAGCACCCCCGGGGGGCGAGGTGGCTACACCTTC.

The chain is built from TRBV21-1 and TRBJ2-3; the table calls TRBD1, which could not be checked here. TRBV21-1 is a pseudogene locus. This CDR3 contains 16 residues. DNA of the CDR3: TGTGCCAGCAGCACCTGCCGGACAGGGTGTCCAGATACGCAGTATTTT. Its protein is CASSTCRTGCPDTQYF.

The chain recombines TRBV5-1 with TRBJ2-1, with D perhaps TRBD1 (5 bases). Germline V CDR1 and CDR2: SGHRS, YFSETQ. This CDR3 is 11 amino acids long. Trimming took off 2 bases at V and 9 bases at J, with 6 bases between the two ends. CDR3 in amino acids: CASSLGAEQFF. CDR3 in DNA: TGCGCCAGCAGCTTAGGGGCTGAGCAGTTCTTC. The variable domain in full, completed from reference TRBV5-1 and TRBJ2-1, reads KAGVTQTPRYLIKTRGQQVTLSCSPISGHRSVSWYQQTPGQGLQFLFEYFSETQRNKGNFPGRFSGRQFSNSRSEMNVSTLELGDSALYLCASSLGAEQFFGPGTRLTVL.

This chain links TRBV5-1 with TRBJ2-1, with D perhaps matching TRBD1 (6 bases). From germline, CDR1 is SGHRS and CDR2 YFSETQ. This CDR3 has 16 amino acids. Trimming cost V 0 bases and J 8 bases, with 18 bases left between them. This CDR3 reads CASSLEGVTGYDEQFF. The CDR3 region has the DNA TGCGCCAGCAGCTTGGAGGGGGTGACGGGATACGATGAGCAGTTCTTC.

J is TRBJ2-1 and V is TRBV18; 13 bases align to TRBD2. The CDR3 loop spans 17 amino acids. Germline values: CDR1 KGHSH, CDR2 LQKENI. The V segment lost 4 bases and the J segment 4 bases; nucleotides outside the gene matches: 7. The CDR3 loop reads CASSLRTSGSLYNEQFF. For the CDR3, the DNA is TGTGCCAGCTCACTCCGGACTAGCGGGAGTTTATACAATGAGCAGTTCTTC.

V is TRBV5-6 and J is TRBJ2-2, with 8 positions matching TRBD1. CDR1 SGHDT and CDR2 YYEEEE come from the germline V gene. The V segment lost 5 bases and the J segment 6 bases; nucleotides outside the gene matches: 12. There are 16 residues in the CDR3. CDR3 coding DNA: TGTGCCAGCAGGAAGACCGGGACAGGCCGGCCCGGGGAGCTGTTTTTT. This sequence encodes CASRKTGTGRPGELFF.

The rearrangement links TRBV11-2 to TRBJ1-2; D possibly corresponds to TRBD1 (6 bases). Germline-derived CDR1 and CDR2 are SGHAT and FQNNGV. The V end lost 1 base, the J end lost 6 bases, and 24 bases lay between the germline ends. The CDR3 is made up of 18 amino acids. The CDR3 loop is CASSLAPLVGGRGDGYTF. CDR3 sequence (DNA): TGTGCCAGCAGCTTAGCCCCTTTAGTCGGGGGGCGTGGGGATGGCTACACCTTC.

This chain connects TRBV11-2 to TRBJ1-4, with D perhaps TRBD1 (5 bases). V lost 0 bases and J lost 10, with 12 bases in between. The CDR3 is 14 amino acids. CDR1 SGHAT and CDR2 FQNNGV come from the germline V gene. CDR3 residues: CASSLDGASGKLFF. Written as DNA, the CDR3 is TGTGCCAGCAGCTTAGACGGGGCTTCGGGAAAACTGTTTTTT.

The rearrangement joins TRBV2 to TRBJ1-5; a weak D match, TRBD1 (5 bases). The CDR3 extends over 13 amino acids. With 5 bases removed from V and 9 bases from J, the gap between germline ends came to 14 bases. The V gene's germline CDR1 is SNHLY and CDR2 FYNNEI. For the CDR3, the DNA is TGTGCCAGCAGTTCCGGGCCCCAGGGGCCCCAGCATTTT. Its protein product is CASSSGPQGPQHF.

Here the CDR3 DNA reads TGTGCCAGCAGCTTAGAAGGGTTGGGGAGAGGTGGCTACACCTTC. This encodes CASSLEGLGRGGYTF. This chain links TRBV7-9 with TRBJ1-2; D ambiguous. CDR1 is SEHNR and CDR2 is FQNEAQ in the germline V gene (reference sequence). V shed 1 base and J shed 7 bases, with 16 bases lying between them. CDR3 length: 15 amino acids.

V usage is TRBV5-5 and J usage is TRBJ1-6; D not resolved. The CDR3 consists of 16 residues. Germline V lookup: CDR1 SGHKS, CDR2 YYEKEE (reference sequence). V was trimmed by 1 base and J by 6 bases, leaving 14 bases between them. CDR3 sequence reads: CASSLNARLVNSPLHF. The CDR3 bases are TGTGCCAGCAGCTTGAATGCCAGACTTGTTAATTCACCCCTCCACTTT. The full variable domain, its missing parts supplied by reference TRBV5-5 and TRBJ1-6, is DAGVTQSPTHLIKTRGQQVTLRCSPISGHKSVSWYQQVLGQGPQFIFQYYEKEERGRGNFPDRFSARQFPNYSSELNVNALLLGDSALYLCASSLNARLVNSPLHFGNGTRLTVT.

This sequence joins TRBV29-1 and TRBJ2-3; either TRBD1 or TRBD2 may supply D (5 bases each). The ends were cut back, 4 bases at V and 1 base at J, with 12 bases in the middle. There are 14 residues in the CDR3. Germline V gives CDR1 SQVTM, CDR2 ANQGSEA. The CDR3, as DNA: TGCAGCGTTGGGGGGAAAATCGGCACAGATACGCAGTATTTT. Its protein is CSVGGKIGTDTQYF.

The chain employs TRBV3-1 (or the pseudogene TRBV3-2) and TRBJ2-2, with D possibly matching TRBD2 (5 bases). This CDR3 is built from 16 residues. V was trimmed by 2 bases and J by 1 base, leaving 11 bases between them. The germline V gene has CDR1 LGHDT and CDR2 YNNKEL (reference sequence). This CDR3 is CASSQMDFRNTGELFF. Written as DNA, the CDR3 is TGTGCCAGCAGCCAAATGGACTTCCGGAACACCGGGGAGCTGTTTTTT.

The CDR3 DNA reads TGTGCCAGCAGTTACAGGGGAGAATCACCCCTCCACTTT. It is translated as CASSYRGESPLHF. The chain recombines TRBV6-6 with TRBJ1-6; D perhaps matches TRBD1 (5 bases). The V gene lost 2 bases and the J gene lost 10 bases, with 9 bases spanning the gap. This CDR3 is 13 amino acids long. Germline CDR1 is MNHNY and CDR2 is SVGAGI (reference sequence).

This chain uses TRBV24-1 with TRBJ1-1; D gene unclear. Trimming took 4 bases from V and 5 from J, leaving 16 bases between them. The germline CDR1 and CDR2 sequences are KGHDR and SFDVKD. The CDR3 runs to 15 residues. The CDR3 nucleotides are TGTGCCACCAGTGACTCGAGGGTGGGCGGAACTGAAGCTTTCTTT. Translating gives CATSDSRVGGTEAFF.

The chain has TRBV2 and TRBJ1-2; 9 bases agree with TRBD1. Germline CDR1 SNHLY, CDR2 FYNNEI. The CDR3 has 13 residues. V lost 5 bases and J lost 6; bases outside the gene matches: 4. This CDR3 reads CASSWRTGDGYTF. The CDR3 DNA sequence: TGTGCCAGCAGTTGGCGGACAGGGGATGGCTACACCTTC.

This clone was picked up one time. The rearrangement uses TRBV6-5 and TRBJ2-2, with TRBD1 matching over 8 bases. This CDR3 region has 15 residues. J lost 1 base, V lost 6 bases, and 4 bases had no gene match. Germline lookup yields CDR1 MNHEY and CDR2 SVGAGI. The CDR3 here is CASRLGQGNTGELFF. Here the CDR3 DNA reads TGTGCCAGCAGACTCGGACAGGGGAACACCGGGGAGCTGTTTTTT.

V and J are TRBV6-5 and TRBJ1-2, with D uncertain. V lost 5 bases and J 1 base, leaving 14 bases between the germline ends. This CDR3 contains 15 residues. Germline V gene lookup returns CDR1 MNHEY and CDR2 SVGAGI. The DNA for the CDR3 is TGTGCCAGCAGTACCAGGCAGACCCTTAACTATGGCTACACCTTC. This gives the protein CASSTRQTLNYGYTF.

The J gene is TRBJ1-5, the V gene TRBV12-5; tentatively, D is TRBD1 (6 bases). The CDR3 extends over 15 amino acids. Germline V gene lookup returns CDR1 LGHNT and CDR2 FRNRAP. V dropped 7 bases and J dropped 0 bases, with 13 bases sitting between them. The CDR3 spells CASALDSFSNQPQHF. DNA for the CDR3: TGTGCTAGTGCCCTGGACAGTTTTAGCAATCAGCCCCAGCATTTT.

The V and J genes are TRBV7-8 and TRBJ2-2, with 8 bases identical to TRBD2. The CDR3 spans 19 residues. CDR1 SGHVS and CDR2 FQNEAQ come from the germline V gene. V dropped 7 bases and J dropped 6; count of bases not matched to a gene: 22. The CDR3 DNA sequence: TGTGCCAGCACCTTTAGCCTATCCCCCGGGACTAGTGGGGCCGGGGAGCTGTTTTTT. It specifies CASTFSLSPGTSGAGELFF.

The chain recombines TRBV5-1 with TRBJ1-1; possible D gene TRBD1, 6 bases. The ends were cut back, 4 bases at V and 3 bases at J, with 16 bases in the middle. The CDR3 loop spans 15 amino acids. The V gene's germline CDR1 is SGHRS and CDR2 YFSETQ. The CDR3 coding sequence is TGCGCCAGCAGCCCCCCTTCGTCAGGGGACACTGAAGCTTTCTTT. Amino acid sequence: CASSPPSSGDTEAFF.

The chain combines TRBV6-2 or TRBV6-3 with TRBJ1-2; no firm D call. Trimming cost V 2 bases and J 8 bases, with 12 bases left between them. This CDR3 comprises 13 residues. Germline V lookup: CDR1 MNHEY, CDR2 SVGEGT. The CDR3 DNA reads TGTGCCAGCAGTTACCCTGGGATGAGAGGCTACACCTTC. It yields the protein CASSYPGMRGYTF.

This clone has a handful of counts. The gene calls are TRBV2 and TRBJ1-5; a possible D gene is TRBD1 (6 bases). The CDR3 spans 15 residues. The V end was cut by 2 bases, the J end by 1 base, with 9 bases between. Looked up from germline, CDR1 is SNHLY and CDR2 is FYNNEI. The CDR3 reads CASSERGGSNQPQHF. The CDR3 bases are TGTGCCAGCAGTGAACGAGGGGGAAGCAATCAGCCCCAGCATTTT. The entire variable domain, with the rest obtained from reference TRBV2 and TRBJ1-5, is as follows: EPEVTQTPSHQVTQMGQEVILRCVPISNHLYFYWYRQILGQKVEFLVSFYNNEISEKSEIFDDQFSVERPDGSNFTLKIRSTKLEDSAMYFCASSERGGSNQPQHFGDGTRLSIL.